Listed below are T cell receptor beta chains from one sample, sequenced in a study of shared clonotypes between healthy human individuals. Libraries were prepared by immunoSEQ multiplex PCR; TCRdb keeps only in-frame clonotypes and omits some of them. The sample carries about half a million clones, approximately 80% recorded once. The material sequenced was PBMCs. The receptors stem from a woman in her forties in good health. Some clones in this sample may be carry-over from other donors' samples. Both conserved end residues are part of each CDR3. A D gene is named only where the DNA matches it firmly. Clone size is not always given. Where it is, it says once, few, many or a class for expanded clones.

J,size,V,D,CDR3,DNA
TRBJ2-6,NA,TRBV7-3,NA,CASSIGVPSGANVLTF,TGTGCCAGCAGCATAGGGGTTCCCTCTGGGGCCAACGTCCTGACTTTC
TRBJ2-3,NA,TRBV7-3,TRBD2,CASSLRLAGLADTQYF,TGTGCCAGCAGCTTAAGACTAGCGGGTTTGGCAGATACGCAGTATTTT
TRBJ2-7,NA,TRBV28,NA,CASSHTLGRALGYEQYF,TGTGCCAGCAGTCATACCCTGGGAAGGGCCCTAGGCTACGAGCAGTACTTC
TRBJ2-2,NA,TRBV19,NA,CASSIDPLLSGGELFF,TGTGCCAGTAGTATAGATCCTCTCTTATCCGGCGGGGAGCTGTTTTTT
TRBJ1-4,NA,TRBV10-3,NA,CATRTGPTNEKLFF,TGTGCGACTCGTACTGGGCCCACTAATGAAAAACTGTTTTTT
TRBJ1-1,NA,TRBV18,NA,CASSPSGEHTEAFF,TGTGCCAGCTCACCATCGGGGGAGCACACTGAAGCTTTCTTT
TRBJ2-7,NA,TRBV7-2,TRBD1,CASSRDRVYEQYF,TGTGCCAGCAGCCGCGACAGGGTTTACGAGCAGTACTTC
TRBJ2-5,NA,TRBV4-2,NA,CASSQGGGEIQETQYF,TGTGCCAGCAGCCAAGGTGGAGGAGAAATCCAAGAGACCCAGTACTTC
TRBJ2-5,NA,TRBV5-1,NA,CASSLAQGGQETQYF,TGCGCCAGCAGCTTGGCCCAGGGAGGTCAAGAGACCCAGTACTTC
TRBJ1-4,once,TRBV29-1,NA,CSVDSGQYNEKLFF,TGCAGCGTTGATTCCGGGCAGTATAATGAAAAACTGTTTTTT
TRBJ1-3,once,TRBV28,TRBD1,CASVPFQRQGSGTIYF,TGTGCCAGCGTCCCCTTCCAGCGACAGGGGTCGGGCACCATATATTTT
TRBJ2-5,few,TRBV11-2,TRBD2,CASRLAGQETQYF,TGTGCCAGCAGGCTAGCGGGACAAGAGACCCAGTACTTC
TRBJ2-1,NA,TRBV4-2,NA,CASSQLGGTVYNEQFF,TGTGCCAGCAGCCAACTGGGGGGAACCGTCTACAATGAGCAGTTCTTC
TRBJ2-1,NA,TRBV10-3,NA,CAISESGLGDEQFF,TGTGCCATCAGTGAGTCTGGGCTCGGCGATGAGCAGTTCTTC
TRBJ1-2,NA,TRBV29-1,NA,CSVGGTEGYTF,TGCAGCGTTGGGGGTACTGAGGGCTACACCTTC
TRBJ2-5,NA,TRBV7-9,TRBD2,CASSLVLAGGHETQYF,TGTGCCAGCAGCTTAGTCCTAGCGGGAGGGCACGAGACCCAGTACTTC
TRBJ1-2,few,TRBV6-6,TRBD1,CASSAGTVLYGYTF,TGTGCCAGCAGCGCCGGGACAGTCCTCTATGGCTACACCTTC
TRBJ2-2,NA,TRBV30,TRBD2,CAGTGLAGVYTGELFF,TGTGCCGGCACGGGACTAGCGGGAGTTTACACCGGGGAGCTGTTTTTT
TRBJ1-5,NA,TRBV18,NA,CASSPEADQPQHF,TGTGCCAGCTCACCCGAGGCGGATCAGCCCCAGCATTTT
TRBJ2-1,NA,TRBV7-2,NA,CASSLYARSYNEQFF,TGTGCCAGCAGCTTATACGCTCGCTCCTACAATGAGCAGTTCTTC
TRBJ1-1,once,TRBV11-3,NA,CASSSDINTEAFF,TGTGCCAGCAGCTCCGACATTAACACTGAAGCTTTCTTT
TRBJ1-2,NA,TRBV2,TRBD1,CASSYRGDGYTF,TGTGCCAGTAGTTACAGGGGGGATGGCTACACCTTC
TRBJ1-4,NA,TRBV30,NA,CAWSRGDEKLFF,TGTGCCTGGAGTCGAGGGGATGAAAAACTGTTTTTT
TRBJ2-1,NA,TRBV9,TRBD2,CASSVGLLAGYNEQFF,TGTGCCAGCAGCGTAGGTTTATTAGCGGGCTACAATGAGCAGTTCTTC
TRBJ1-1,NA,TRBV29-1,TRBD1,CSVAPTGVNTEAFF,TGCAGCGTAGCTCCGACAGGGGTGAACACTGAAGCTTTCTTT
TRBJ1-4,NA,TRBV18,NA,CASSPRGAINEKLFF,TGTGCCAGCTCACCACGGGGGGCGATAAATGAAAAACTGTTTTTT
TRBJ2-1,NA,TRBV5-4,TRBD2,CASTAREGGAYNEQFF,TGTGCCAGCACCGCGAGGGAGGGAGGGGCGTACAATGAGCAGTTCTTC
TRBJ2-7,few,TRBV11-3,NA,CASSTRPQLSPRYEQYF,TGTGCCAGCAGCACTAGGCCCCAGCTGAGTCCCAGGTACGAGCAGTACTTC
TRBJ2-4,many,TRBV4-1,NA,CASKASALAKNIQYF,TGCGCCAGCAAAGCATCGGCTCTAGCCAAAAACATTCAGTACTTC
TRBJ2-1,once,TRBV25-1,NA,CASSEFGSYTHNEQFF,TGTGCCAGCAGTGAATTTGGGTCGTATACCCACAATGAGCAGTTCTTC
TRBJ2-1,few,TRBV19,TRBD2,CASSSLLAGGSYNEQFF,TGTGCCAGTAGTAGCCTACTAGCGGGAGGATCCTACAATGAGCAGTTCTTC
TRBJ1-3,once,TRBV5-8,TRBD1,CASSPPRDRVGGNTIYF,TGTGCCAGCAGCCCACCCCGGGACAGGGTGGGTGGAAACACCATATATTTT
TRBJ2-1,once,TRBV7-3,TRBD2,CASSLAGGANEQFF,TGTGCCAGCAGCTTAGCGGGAGGGGCCAATGAGCAGTTCTTC
TRBJ1-4,NA,TRBV7-9,TRBD1,CASTMGQGATNEKLFF,TGTGCCAGCACCATGGGACAGGGGGCGACTAATGAAAAACTGTTTTTT
TRBJ2-3,NA,TRBV30,TRBD2,CAWRPAGGFTDTQYF,TGTGCCTGGAGGCCAGCGGGAGGGTTCACAGATACGCAGTATTTT
TRBJ2-5,NA,TRBV14,TRBD1,CASSHRDRGTETQYF,TGTGCCAGCAGCCATCGGGACAGGGGGACGGAGACCCAGTACTTC
TRBJ2-7,once,TRBV9,TRBD2,CASSVTGLAGVEQYF,TGTGCCAGCAGCGTTACCGGACTAGCGGGAGTAGAGCAGTACTTC
TRBJ2-5,once,TRBV7-9,TRBD1,CASTHSGGGETQYF,TGTGCCAGCACCCATTCAGGGGGTGGGGAGACCCAGTACTTC
TRBJ1-1,NA,TRBV30,TRBD1,CAWSGSGTGDTEAFF,TGTGCCTGGAGTGGCTCCGGGACAGGGGATACTGAAGCTTTCTTT
TRBJ2-7,few,TRBV6-1,NA,CASSAQGYEQYF,TGTGCCAGCAGTGCCCAGGGCTACGAGCAGTACTTC
TRBJ2-2,NA,TRBV7-2,NA,CASSLAGHSSTGELFF,TGTGCCAGCAGCTTAGCAGGGCACTCAAGCACCGGGGAGCTGTTTTTT
TRBJ1-5,NA,TRBV25-1,NA,CASGPGWGNQPQHF,TGTGCCAGCGGACCGGGTTGGGGCAATCAGCCCCAGCATTTT
TRBJ2-1,NA,TRBV7-9,NA,CASSPGLTEDIEQFF,TGTGCCAGCAGCCCGGGCCTTACCGAGGATATTGAGCAGTTCTTC
TRBJ2-7,NA,TRBV6-1,TRBD1,CASSGTGSASEQYF,TGTGCCAGCAGCGGGACAGGGAGTGCGAGCGAGCAGTACTTC
TRBJ2-7,few,TRBV2,NA,CASSISYEQYF,TGTGCCAGCAGCATATCCTACGAGCAGTACTTC
TRBJ2-2,NA,TRBV28,TRBD1,CASSGQGELFF,TGTGCCAGCAGCGGACAGGGCGAGCTGTTTTTT
TRBJ2-1,NA,TRBV10-3,NA,CATQVLPTHEQFF,TGTGCCACCCAGGTCCTTCCGACCCATGAGCAGTTCTTC
TRBJ2-5,NA,TRBV7-3,NA,CASSSGGSETQYF,TGTGCCAGCAGTTCCGGGGGATCGGAGACCCAGTACTTC
TRBJ1-2,NA,TRBV30,NA,CAWSVRQAEPGYTF,TGTGCCTGGAGTGTAAGACAGGCGGAGCCTGGCTACACCTTC
TRBJ2-5,once,TRBV1,NA,CTSSQGGLVPPTAETQYF,TGCACCAGCAGCCAAGGGGGGCTAGTCCCCCCCACAGCAGAGACCCAGTACTTC
TRBJ2-5,few,TRBV28,TRBD1,CASSSPTGLKTQYF,TGTGCCAGCAGTTCTCCGACAGGGTTGAAGACCCAGTACTTC
TRBJ2-3,few,TRBV7-3,TRBD2,CASSPVAGDTQYF,TGTGCCAGCAGCCCCGTAGCGGGAGATACGCAGTATTTT
TRBJ2-5,NA,TRBV18,NA,CASSPGETQYF,TGTGCCAGCTCACCTGGTGAGACCCAGTACTTC
TRBJ1-2,NA,TRBV15,NA,CATSRGGGVGYGYTF,TGTGCCACCAGCAGAGGGGGAGGGGTGGGCTATGGCTACACCTTC